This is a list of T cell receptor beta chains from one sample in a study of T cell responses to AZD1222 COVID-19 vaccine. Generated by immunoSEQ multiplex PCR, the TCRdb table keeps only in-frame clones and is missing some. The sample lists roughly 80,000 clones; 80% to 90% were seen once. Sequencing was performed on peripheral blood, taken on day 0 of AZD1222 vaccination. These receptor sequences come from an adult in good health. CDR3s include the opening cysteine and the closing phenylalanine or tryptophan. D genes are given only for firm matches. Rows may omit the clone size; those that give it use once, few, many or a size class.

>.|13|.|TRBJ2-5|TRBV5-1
CASSFQGRETQYF
TGCGCCAGCAGCTTTCAGGGGAGAGAGACCCAGTACTTC
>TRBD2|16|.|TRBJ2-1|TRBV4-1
CASSPERGLGYNEQFF
TGCGCCAGCAGCCCTGAGCGGGGCCTAGGGTACAATGAGCAGTTCTTC
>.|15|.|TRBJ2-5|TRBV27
CASAQVTDSPGTQYF
TGTGCCAGCGCGCAGGTTACAGATTCACCGGGGACCCAGTACTTC
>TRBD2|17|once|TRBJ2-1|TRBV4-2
CASSQGPGLATGNEQFF
TGTGCCAGCAGCCAAGGGCCGGGACTAGCGACAGGCAATGAGCAGTTCTTC
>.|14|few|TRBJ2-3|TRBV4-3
CASSPGAGTDTQYF
TGCGCCAGCAGCCCAGGGGCTGGCACAGATACGCAGTATTTT
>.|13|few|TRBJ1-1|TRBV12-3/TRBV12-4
CASRATTNTEAFF
TGTGCCAGCAGGGCGACGACAAACACTGAAGCTTTCTTT
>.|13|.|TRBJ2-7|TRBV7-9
CASTPGGSYEQYF
TGTGCCAGCACCCCCGGGGGCTCCTACGAGCAGTACTTC
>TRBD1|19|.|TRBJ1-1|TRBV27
CASSQDPGTGYLGEPEAFF
TGTGCCAGCAGTCAAGACCCCGGGACAGGCTATTTAGGTGAACCTGAAGCTTTCTTT
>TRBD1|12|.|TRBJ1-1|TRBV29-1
CSVRDSYTEAFF
TGCAGCGTTCGGGACAGTTACACTGAAGCTTTCTTT
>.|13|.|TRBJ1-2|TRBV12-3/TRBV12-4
CASNLLLTGGYTF
TGTGCCAGCAATCTACTGCTGACAGGCGGCTACACCTTC
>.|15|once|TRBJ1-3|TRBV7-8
CASSPRRFSGNTIYF
TGTGCCAGCAGCCCGAGACGGTTCTCTGGAAACACCATATATTTT
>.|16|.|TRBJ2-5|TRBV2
CASERQGMVSGKTQYF
TGTGCCAGCGAAAGGCAGGGGATGGTGAGTGGGAAGACCCAGTACTTC
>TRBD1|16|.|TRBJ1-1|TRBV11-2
CASSPLGTGTNTEAFF
TGTGCCAGCAGCCCACTTGGGACAGGGACGAACACTGAAGCTTTCTTT
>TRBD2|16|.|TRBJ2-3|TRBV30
CAWSQLTGGGTDTQYF
TGTGCCTGGAGTCAGTTAACGGGGGGGGGCACAGATACGCAGTATTTT
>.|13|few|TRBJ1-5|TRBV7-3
CASSSTSNQPQHF
TGTGCCAGCAGCTCCACCAGCAATCAGCCCCAGCATTTT
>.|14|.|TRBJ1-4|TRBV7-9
CASSFGRVNEKLFF
TGTGCCAGCAGTTTTGGCCGGGTTAATGAAAAACTGTTTTTT
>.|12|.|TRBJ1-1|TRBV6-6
CASRQADSEAFF
TGTGCCAGCAGACAGGCGGACAGCGAAGCTTTCTTT
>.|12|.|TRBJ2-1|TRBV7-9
CASSVGWFEQFF
TGTGCCAGCAGCGTAGGTTGGTTTGAGCAGTTCTTC
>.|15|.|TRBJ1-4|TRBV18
CASSSPGGGNEKLFF
TGTGCCAGCTCATCCCCGGGAGGGGGTAATGAAAAACTGTTTTTT
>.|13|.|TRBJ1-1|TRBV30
CAWSLDSGTEAFF
TGTGCCTGGAGTCTGGACAGTGGCACTGAAGCTTTCTTT
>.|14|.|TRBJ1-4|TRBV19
CASSIRVRNEKLFF
TGTGCCAGTAGTATCCGGGTACGCAATGAAAAACTGTTTTTT
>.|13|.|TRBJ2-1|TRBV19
CATRGLGLNEQFF
TGTGCCACTAGGGGTTTAGGACTCAATGAGCAGTTCTTC
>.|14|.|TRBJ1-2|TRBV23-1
CASSQFDQARGYTF
TGCGCCAGCAGTCAATTCGACCAAGCAAGGGGCTACACCTTC
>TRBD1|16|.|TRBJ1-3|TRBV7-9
CASSGADRGSGNTIYF
TGTGCCAGCAGCGGCGCGGACAGGGGATCTGGAAACACCATATATTTT
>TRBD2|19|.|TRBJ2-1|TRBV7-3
CASSLRGAGETSSYNEQFF
TGTGCCAGCAGCTTAAGGGGAGCGGGGGAGACAAGCTCCTACAATGAGCAGTTCTTC
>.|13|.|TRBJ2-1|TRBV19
CASSINGGPQQFF
TGTGCCAGTAGTATCAACGGGGGACCTCAGCAGTTCTTC
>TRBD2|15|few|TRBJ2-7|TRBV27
CASKLGTSGGYEQYF
TGTGCCAGCAAGCTAGGGACTAGCGGGGGGTACGAGCAGTACTTC
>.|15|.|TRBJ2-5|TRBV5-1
CASSYFAGVEETQYF
TGCGCCAGCAGTTATTTCGCAGGTGTCGAAGAGACCCAGTACTTC
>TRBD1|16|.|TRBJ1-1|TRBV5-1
CASSLGGGGAGTEAFF
TGCGCCAGCAGCTTGGGGGGAGGGGGCGCAGGCACTGAAGCTTTCTTT
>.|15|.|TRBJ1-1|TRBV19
CASTPRLLLSGSAFF
TGTGCCAGTACCCCCCGCTTACTCTTGTCCGGATCTGCTTTCTTT
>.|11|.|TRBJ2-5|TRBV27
CASTDQETQYF
TGTGCCAGCACCGACCAAGAGACCCAGTACTTC
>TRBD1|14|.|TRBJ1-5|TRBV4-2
CASSERDSDQPQHF
TGTGCCAGCAGCGAACGGGACAGTGATCAGCCCCAGCATTTT
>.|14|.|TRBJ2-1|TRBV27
CASSLLNREYEQFF
TGTGCCAGCAGTTTATTGAACAGGGAGTATGAGCAGTTCTTC
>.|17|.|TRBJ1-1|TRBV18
CASSPPDSQRKDTEAFF
TGTGCCAGCTCACCCCCCGACAGCCAGAGAAAGGACACTGAAGCTTTCTTT
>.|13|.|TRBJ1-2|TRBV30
CAWMEGWNYGYTF
TGTGCCTGGATGGAGGGATGGAACTATGGCTACACCTTC